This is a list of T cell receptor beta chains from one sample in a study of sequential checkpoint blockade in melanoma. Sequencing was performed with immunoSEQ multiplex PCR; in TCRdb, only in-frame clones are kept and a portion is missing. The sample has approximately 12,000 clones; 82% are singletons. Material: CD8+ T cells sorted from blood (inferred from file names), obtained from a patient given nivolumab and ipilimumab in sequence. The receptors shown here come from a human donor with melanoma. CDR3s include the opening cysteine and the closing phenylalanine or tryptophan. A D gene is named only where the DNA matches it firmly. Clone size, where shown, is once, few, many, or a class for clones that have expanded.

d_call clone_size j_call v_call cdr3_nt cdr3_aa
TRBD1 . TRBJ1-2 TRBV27 TGTGCCAGCAGGAGGACAGGGGGCCGTGACTATGGCTACACCTTC CASRRTGGRDYGYTF
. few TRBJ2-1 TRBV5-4 TGTGCCAGCAGCTTGGGGCCTCCAGGTGAGCAGTTCTTC CASSLGPPGEQFF
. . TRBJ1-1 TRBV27 TGTGCCAGCAGTTCTGGGGGGACGAACACTGAAGCTTTCTTT CASSSGGTNTEAFF
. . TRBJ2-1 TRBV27 TGTGCCAGCAGTGACTACCCCTTAGGCAATGAGCAGTTCTTC CASSDYPLGNEQFF
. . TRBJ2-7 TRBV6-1 TGTGCCAGCAGTGACATAGCCTACGAGCAGTACTTC CASSDIAYEQYF
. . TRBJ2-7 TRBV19 TGTGCCAGTAGTCCGGGACATTACGAGCAGTACTTC CASSPGHYEQYF
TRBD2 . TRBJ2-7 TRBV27 TGTGCCAGCAGTCCCCTAGGCGGGAGGGGCTACGAGCAGTACTTC CASSPLGGRGYEQYF
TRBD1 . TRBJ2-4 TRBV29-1 TGCAGCGTTGACCTGGGACAGGGGGCGGACATTCAGTACTTC CSVDLGQGADIQYF
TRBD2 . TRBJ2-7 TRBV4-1 TGCGCCAGCAGCCAAGGCGGACTAGCGGGAGATGGGCAGTACTTC CASSQGGLAGDGQYF
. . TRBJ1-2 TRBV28 TGTGCCAGCAGTTCTACAGGGTACTATGGCTACACCTTC CASSSTGYYGYTF
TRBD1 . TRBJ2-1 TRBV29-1 TGCAGCGTTGAAGATTGGGGGGACAGGGGCACCAATGAGCAGTTCTTC CSVEDWGDRGTNEQFF
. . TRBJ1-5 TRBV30 TGTGCCTGGAGTGGAAGGGGTAGGGATCAGCCCCAGCATTTT CAWSGRGRDQPQHF
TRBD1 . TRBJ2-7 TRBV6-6 TGTGCCAGCAGGACAGGGTTAGAGCAGTACTTC CASRTGLEQYF
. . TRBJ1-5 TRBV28 TGTGCCAGCAGTTCGTGGCAGGCAGATCAGCCCCAGCATTTT CASSSWQADQPQHF
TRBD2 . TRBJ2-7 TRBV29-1 TGCAGCGTTGAGGCGGGAGGCTACGAGCAGTACTTC CSVEAGGYEQYF
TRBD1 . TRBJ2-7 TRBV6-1 TGTGCCAGCAGTGGCCTGGAGGGACAGGGTCGTTTCTACGAGCAGTACTTC CASSGLEGQGRFYEQYF
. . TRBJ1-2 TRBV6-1 TGTGCCAGCAGTGAAATCTTCGAGGCGGGCTATGGCTACACCTTC CASSEIFEAGYGYTF
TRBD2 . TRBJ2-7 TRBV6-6 TGTGCCAGCAGTATGACTAGCGGGAGGTTTACCTACGAGCAGTACTTC CASSMTSGRFTYEQYF
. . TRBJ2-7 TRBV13 TGTGCCAGCAGCTTAACAGGCGTCTCCTACGAGCAGTACTTC CASSLTGVSYEQYF
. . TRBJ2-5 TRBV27 TGTGCCAGCAGTTTACAGTACCAAGAGACCCAGTACTTC CASSLQYQETQYF
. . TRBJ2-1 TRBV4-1 TGCGCCAGCAGCTTTAATACAGGAAATGAGCAGTTCTTC CASSFNTGNEQFF
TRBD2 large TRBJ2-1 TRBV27 TGTGCCAGCAGTTCTGGCCGGCTAGCGGGATACAATGAGCAGTTCTTC CASSSGRLAGYNEQFF
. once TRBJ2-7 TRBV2 TGTGCCAGCAGTGCGGCCGGGACAAGGTACTTC CASSAAGTRYF
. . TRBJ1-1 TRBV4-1 TGCGCCAGCAGCCAAGATGGTCCGGGGAACACTGAAGCTTTCTTT CASSQDGPGNTEAFF
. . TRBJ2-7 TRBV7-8 TGTGCCAGCAGCTTGCATCAGGGGCCCTCCTACGAGCAGTACTTC CASSLHQGPSYEQYF
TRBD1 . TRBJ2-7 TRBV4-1 TGCGCCAGCAGCCAAGAAAGGACAGGGGGCTACGAGCAGTACTTC CASSQERTGGYEQYF
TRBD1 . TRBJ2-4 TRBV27 TGTGCCAGCGGAGCGACTGGACAGGGTTTGGCCAAAAACATTCAGTACTTC CASGATGQGLAKNIQYF
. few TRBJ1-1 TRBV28 TGTGCCAGCAGCCAAAGGGAGGGGGGGAACACTGAAGCTTTCTTT CASSQREGGNTEAFF
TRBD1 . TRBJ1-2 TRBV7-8 TGTGCCAGCAGCTGGGGACAGAGCTATGGCTACACCTTC CASSWGQSYGYTF
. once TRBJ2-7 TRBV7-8 TGTGCCTGGGGGGATAGGAGCTACGAGCAGTACTTC CAWGDRSYEQYF
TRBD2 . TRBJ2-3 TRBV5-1 TGCGCCAGCAGCTTATTCGGTTACGGGAGGACAGATACGCAGTATTTT CASSLFGYGRTDTQYF
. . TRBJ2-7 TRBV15 TGTGCCACCAGCAACGGCAGGGGCCCTCGTTACGAGCAGTACTTC CATSNGRGPRYEQYF
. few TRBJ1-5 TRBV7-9 TGTGCCAGCAGCTTAGGAGGGATTGGCAATCAGCCCCAGCATTTT CASSLGGIGNQPQHF
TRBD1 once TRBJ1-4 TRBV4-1 TGCGCCAGCAGCCAGCGACAGGGGGATAATGAAAAACTGTTTTTT CASSQRQGDNEKLFF
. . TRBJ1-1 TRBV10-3 TGTGCCATCAGTGAGTTTGCGGGGTCTGAAGCTTTCTTT CAISEFAGSEAFF
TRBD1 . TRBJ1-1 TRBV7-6 TGTGCCAGCAGCCCCTCGAGGGGGCACACTGAAGCTTTCTTT CASSPSRGHTEAFF
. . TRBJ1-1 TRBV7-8 TGTGCCAGCAGCTTTGGCCGAGGGACTGAAGCTTTCTTT CASSFGRGTEAFF